Below are 23 T cell receptor beta chains sequenced from a single sample in a study of identical twins. TCRdb re-called the 5' RACE reads with MiXCR, one entry per CDR3 protein. The profile covers roughly 230,000 distinct CDR3 sequences, with 6.5% to 9.5% appearing a single time and around 3% taken by the ten largest. The same data also went into a second study, on yellow fever vaccine responses in identical twins.

The sample comprised CD8+ T cells sorted from blood. The receptors shown here come from a woman aged 18-29 years in good health.

This chain's CDR3 is CASSSIQSSYEQYF. The CDR3 nucleotides are TGTGCCAGCAGTTCGATACAGAGCTCCTACGAGCAGTACTTC. The chain employs TRBV6-5 and TRBJ2-7; no clear D gene. In germline, CDR1 is MNHEY, CDR2 SVGAGI. The CDR3 runs 14 residues. The V and J ends lost 4 bases and 0 bases respectively, with 10 bases between them.

The chain uses TRBV20-1 and TRBJ2-1; tentative D call: TRBD1 (5 bases). Trimming removed 6 bases from V and 9 bases from J, with 12 bases in between. From germline, CDR1 is DFQATT and CDR2 SNEGSKA (reference sequence). There are 11 residues in the CDR3. Here the CDR3 reads CSADQGTEQFF. In nucleotides, the CDR3 is TGCAGTGCCGATCAGGGTACTGAGCAGTTCTTC.

The sample holds many counts of this clonotype. V is TRBV20-1 and J is TRBJ2-1, with D possibly being TRBD1 or TRBD2 (5 bases each). The V gene's germline CDR1 is DFQATT and CDR2 SNEGSKA (reference sequence). The CDR3 runs to 14 residues. V lost 2 bases, J lost 0 bases, and 8 bases lay in between. This chain's CDR3 is CSARWGSSYNEQFF. The CDR3 DNA is TGCAGTGCTAGATGGGGGAGCTCCTACAATGAGCAGTTCTTC.

The V call is TRBV6-1, the J call TRBJ2-1; tentatively, D is TRBD1 (5 bases). Trimming removed 4 bases from V and 2 bases from J, with 27 bases in between. Germline loops: CDR1 MNHNS, CDR2 SASEGT. The CDR3 contains 20 residues. CDR3 DNA: TGTGCCAGCAGTGGACCCCACAAACCCTACCCCCAGGGCCCCTACAATGAGCAGTTCTTC. This encodes CASSGPHKPYPQGPYNEQFF.

The chain carries TRBV20-1 and TRBJ2-7; 8 bases align to TRBD2. V was clipped by 5 bases and J by 3 bases; unmatched bases: 15. CDR1 and CDR2 (germline): DFQATT, SNEGSKA (reference sequence). The CDR3 length is 16 residues. The CDR3, as DNA: TGCAGTGCTCGCCCGACTAGTCGGGAGGGCTACTACGAGCAGTACTTC. Translation gives CSARPTSREGYYEQYF.

This clonotype was observed many times. The chain links TRBV20-1 to TRBJ1-1; no firm D call. There are 13 residues in the CDR3. The V and J ends lost 5 bases and 4 bases respectively, with 14 bases between them. Germline V gives CDR1 DFQATT, CDR2 SNEGSKA (reference sequence). The CDR3 loop reads CSAQNPEVTEAFF. CDR3 coding DNA: TGCAGTGCTCAGAACCCGGAGGTCACTGAAGCTTTCTTT.

This clonotype showed up many times. The CDR3 nucleotides read TGTGCCAGCAATCGCGGACCTCCGGGGGAGCAGTTCTTC. This encodes CASNRGPPGEQFF. The rearrangement links TRBV7-9 to TRBJ2-1; D is possibly TRBD2 (5 bases). Germline CDR1 is SEHNR and CDR2 is FQNEAQ (reference sequence). The CDR3 runs 13 residues. Deletions cut 7 bases from V and 10 bases from J, with 17 bases between.

In this sample, this clonotype turned up a few times. The V and J genes are TRBV14 and TRBJ2-5; D might be TRBD1 (6 bases). In germline, CDR1 is SGHDN, CDR2 FVKESK. V dropped 6 bases and J dropped 3 bases, with 20 bases sitting between them. There are 16 residues in the CDR3. The CDR3 region is CASSLLRDTVEETQYF. CDR3 DNA sequence: TGTGCCAGCAGTCTCCTCCGGGACACGGTGGAAGAGACCCAGTACTTC.

This clonotype was counted many times. The CDR3 protein is CASSLATITSGTYEQYF. The DNA for the CDR3 is TGCGCCAGCAGCTTGGCGACTATAACTAGCGGGACCTACGAGCAGTACTTC. The J gene is TRBJ2-7, the V gene TRBV5-1; TRBD2 matches at 10 bases. The CDR3 loop spans 17 amino acids. CDR1 is SGHRS, CDR2 YFSETQ, per germline. Unmatched junction bases numbered 8, after V lost 0 bases and J lost 2 bases.

This clonotype came up many times. CDR3 coding DNA: TGTGCCAGCAGTTACCTGGGACAGGGGAGCACCGGGGAGCTGTTTTTT. Translating it yields CASSYLGQGSTGELFF. This sequence joins TRBV6-5 and TRBJ2-2; TRBD1 matches at 10 bases. From germline, CDR1 is MNHEY and CDR2 SVGAGI. This CDR3 is 16 amino acids long. V lost 2 bases and J lost 4; bases outside the gene matches: 4.

There are many counts of this clonotype. The rearrangement uses TRBV29-1 and TRBJ2-2; TRBD2 might be the D (5 bases). The V end lost 7 bases, the J end lost 1 base, and 13 bases lay between the germline ends. CDR1 and CDR2 (germline): SQVTM, ANQGSEA. The CDR3 covers 14 residues. CDR3 amino acids: CSAPTDLNTGELFF. CDR3 coding DNA: TGCAGCGCACCCACGGACTTGAACACCGGGGAGCTGTTTTTT.

The chain combines TRBV6-1 with TRBJ2-2, with 8 bases fitting TRBD2. This CDR3 comprises 16 residues. Per germline, CDR1 MNHNS and CDR2 SASEGT. With V trimmed by 7 bases and J by 5 bases, 12 bases remained unmatched. CDR3 amino acids: CASTPSGGAWTGELFF. The CDR3 region has the DNA TGTGCCAGCACTCCCTCGGGGGGGGCCTGGACCGGGGAGCTGTTTTTT.

In its sample, this clonotype was seen many times. The V gene is TRBV29-1, the J gene TRBJ1-4, with D maybe TRBD1 (5 bases). Germline V gives CDR1 SQVTM, CDR2 ANQGSEA. This CDR3 region has 12 residues. Trimming pared 3 bases from V and 10 bases from J, leaving 12 bases between. CDR3 in amino acids: CSVETALGKLFF. The CDR3, as DNA: TGCAGCGTTGAGACAGCCCTTGGAAAACTGTTTTTT. Full variable domain (outside the CDR3, taken from reference TRBV29-1 and TRBJ1-4): SAVISQKPSRDICQRGTSLTIQCQVDSQVTMMFWYRQQPGQSLTLIATANQGSEATYESGFVIDKFPISRPNLTFSTLTVSNMSPEDSSIYLCSVETALGKLFFGSGTQLSVL.

This clonotype was counted between two and nine times. The V call is TRBV7-3, the J call TRBJ2-7, with D possibly TRBD1 on 6 matching bases. Germline values: CDR1 SGHTA, CDR2 FQGTGA. The CDR3 spans 14 residues. Trimming removed 0 bases from V and 5 bases from J, with 11 bases in between. As DNA, the CDR3 is TGTGCCAGCAGCTTAACAGGGGGTCAGGACGAGCAGTACTTC. Translation gives CASSLTGGQDEQYF.

This clonotype came up a few times. The rearrangement joins TRBV27 to TRBJ2-5; a weak D match, TRBD1 (5 bases). The CDR3 loop spans 14 amino acids. V dropped 0 bases and J dropped 4 bases, with 9 bases sitting between them. The germline gives CDR1 MNHEY, CDR2 SMNVEV (reference sequence). The CDR3 spells CASSLSAGLETQYF. The CDR3 nucleotides are TGTGCCAGCAGTTTATCGGCAGGGTTAGAGACCCAGTACTTC.

This chain connects TRBV15 to TRBJ1-2, with D unclear. V dropped 0 bases and J dropped 8 bases, with 16 bases sitting between them. The germline CDR1 and CDR2 sequences are LNHNV and YYDKDF (reference sequence). This CDR3 comprises 15 residues. CDR3: CATSRDEEISGGYTF. CDR3 DNA sequence: TGTGCCACCAGCAGAGATGAAGAGATATCTGGGGGCTACACCTTC.

Turning to this clonotype: A read error may account for a junction end that differs from germline. The V gene is TRBV12-5, the J gene TRBJ1-1, with D tentatively TRBD1 (5 bases). The CDR3 extends over 12 amino acids. Germline V gives CDR1 LGHNT, CDR2 FRNRAP. Here the CDR3 DNA reads TGTGCTAGTGGTTATGGGGCAGCTGAGGCTTTCTTT. Translation gives CASGYGAAEAFF.

There are a few counts of this clonotype. The V gene is TRBV3-1, the J gene TRBJ2-1, with D perhaps matching TRBD1 (5 bases). The CDR3 has 13 residues. The V end was cut by 3 bases, the J end by 4 bases, with 7 bases between. The germline V gene has CDR1 LGHDT and CDR2 YNNKEL (reference sequence). CDR3 DNA: TGTGCCAGCAGCCAGACAGCATACAATGAGCAGTTCTTC. This sequence encodes CASSQTAYNEQFF.

This clonotype has ten or more counts. Sequence at one end of the junction differs from germline and may be a read error. DNA for the CDR3: TGTGCTAGCAGCAAGGGACTAGCGGGGTTTCAAGAGACCCAGTACTTC. It codes for CASSKGLAGFQETQYF. The V and J genes are TRBV7-7 and TRBJ2-5; TRBD2 aligns across 13 bases. CDR3 size: 16 residues. CDR1 is SSHAT and CDR2 is FNYEAQ in the germline V gene (reference sequence).

The sample holds a few counts of this clonotype. The chain couples TRBV20-1 to TRBJ1-2, with 9 bases fitting TRBD1. Germline V lookup: CDR1 DFQATT, CDR2 SNEGSKA (reference sequence). CDR3 size: 15 residues. V lost 2 bases, J lost 5 bases, and 9 bases stayed unmatched. CDR3 amino acids: CSARIPGTGYYGYTF. CDR3 in DNA: TGCAGTGCTAGAATCCCCGGGACAGGGTATTATGGCTACACCTTC.

Many counts were recorded for this clonotype. The chain carries TRBV12-3 or TRBV12-4 and TRBJ1-2; 7 nucleotides match TRBD1. The V gene end was trimmed by 5 bases and the J gene end by 2 bases; junction bases not matched to a gene: 2. This CDR3 comprises 13 residues. The DNA of the CDR3 is TGTGCCAGCAGTGGACAGGTGAACTATGGCTACACCTTC. This encodes CASSGQVNYGYTF.

The table lists this clonotype with many counts. The chain uses TRBV20-1 and TRBJ2-7; no reliable D call. Germline lookup yields CDR1 DFQATT and CDR2 SNEGSKA (reference sequence). V lost 1 base, J lost 3 bases, and 10 bases lay in between. The CDR3 extends over 13 amino acids. CDR3 nucleotide sequence: TGCAGTGCTAGAGGTGCCCCAGACTACGAGCAGTACTTC. Protein sequence: CSARGAPDYEQYF.

This clonotype was found many times. The genes are TRBV7-9 and TRBJ1-1; D unclear. The V end lost 5 bases, the J end lost 5 bases, and 9 bases lay between the germline ends. The CDR3 is 12 amino acids. Per the germline V gene, CDR1 is SEHNR and CDR2 is FQNEAQ (reference sequence). The CDR3 is CASSTVNTEAFF. The CDR3 nucleotides are TGTGCCAGCAGCACGGTTAATACTGAAGCTTTCTTT.